Below, 16 T cell receptor beta chains from the same sample are listed, as sequenced in a study of cytomegalovirus exposure and HLA in healthy donors. It was with 60 Vbeta and 13 Jbeta primers that the PCR ran. TCRdb's copy holds only in-frame clones and misses some; the assay was immunoSEQ multiplex PCR. The repertoire has almost 200,000 clones, 70% to 80% of them found once; the top ten carry 4.4%. The sequencing input was PBMCs. These receptors originate from a woman in her 30s in good health and CMV-seropositive.

This clone was found a few times. The same CDR3 is also encoded by other DNA sequences in this sample. The chain couples TRBV7-2 to TRBJ1-2; no clear D gene. The CDR3 spans 12 residues. Trimming pared 3 bases from V and 8 bases from J, leaving 10 bases between. The germline CDR1 and CDR2 sequences are SGHTA and FQGNSA. The CDR3 sequence is CASSFTAGGYTF. For the CDR3, the DNA is TGTGCCAGCAGCTTTACGGCGGGCGGCTACACCTTC.

This clone occurred once. The V call is TRBV9, the J call TRBJ1-5, with D unresolved. V lost 8 bases and J 0 bases, leaving 12 bases between the germline ends. From germline, CDR1 is SGDLS and CDR2 YYNGEE. This CDR3 is built from 14 residues. This CDR3 reads CASSEDPSNQPQHF. As DNA, the CDR3 is TGTGCCAGTTCGGAGGACCCTAGCAATCAGCCCCAGCATTTT.

The CDR3 loop is CASSFGGGYEQYF. The CDR3 DNA reads TGTGCCAGCAGCTTCGGGGGGGGCTACGAGCAGTACTTC. V and J are TRBV11-2 and TRBJ2-7; TRBD2 agrees at 8 bases. Germline CDR1 is SGHAT and CDR2 is FQNNGV. This CDR3 has 13 residues. The ends lost 3 bases at V and 3 bases at J; junction bases unmatched: 1.

The chain links TRBV7-2 to TRBJ2-3; D is undetermined. CDR1 is SGHTA, CDR2 FQGNSA, per germline. CDR3 length: 16 amino acids. The V gene lost 1 base and the J gene lost 0 bases, with 11 bases spanning the gap. CDR3 in amino acids: CASSLEMVGSTDTQYF. DNA for the CDR3: TGTGCCAGCAGCTTAGAGATGGTGGGCAGCACAGATACGCAGTATTTT.

V usage is TRBV6-1 and J usage is TRBJ1-2; D is ambiguous. With 1 base removed from V and 4 bases from J, the gap between germline ends came to 10 bases. Looked up from germline, CDR1 is MNHNS and CDR2 is SASEGT. The CDR3 extends over 14 amino acids. The CDR3 DNA follows: TGTGCCAGCAGTGAAGGGCAGGCCTTCTATGGCTACACCTTC. Its protein is CASSEGQAFYGYTF.

The chain carries TRBV5-4 and TRBJ2-2; no firm D call. The V and J ends lost 0 bases and 1 base respectively, with 7 bases between them. This CDR3 has 15 amino acids. The germline gives CDR1 SGHNT, CDR2 YYREEE (reference sequence). The DNA of the CDR3 is TGTGCCAGCAGCTTGGACCGGGTGAACACCGGGGAGCTGTTTTTT. Amino acids: CASSLDRVNTGELFF.

This chain links TRBV6-1 with TRBJ2-2; 9 bases agree with TRBD1. The CDR3 totals 15 residues. V lost 7 bases, J lost 0 bases, and 3 bases stayed unmatched. In germline, CDR1 is MNHNS, CDR2 SASEGT. The CDR3 sequence: CASTGDRANTGELFF. CDR3 nucleotides: TGTGCCAGCACAGGGGACAGGGCGAACACCGGGGAGCTGTTTTTT.

This chain uses TRBV9 with TRBJ2-3, with D unclear. Germline CDR1 and CDR2: SGDLS and YYNGEE. Trimming shortened V by 3 bases and J by 0 bases, and 8 bases separated the two germline ends. This CDR3 region has 14 residues. In DNA form, the CDR3 reads TGTGCCAGCAGCGGTCCCCCTAGCACAGATACGCAGTATTTT. Translation: CASSGPPSTDTQYF.

The table lists this clone with a count of one. The chain recombines TRBV25-1 with TRBJ1-6, with TRBD1 as a possible D gene (6 bases). There are 16 residues in the CDR3. V shed 1 base and J shed 4 bases, with 11 bases lying between them. The germline V gene has CDR1 MGHDK and CDR2 SYGVNS. The CDR3 here is CASSELGDTYNSPLHF. CDR3 nucleotides: TGTGCCAGCAGTGAATTAGGGGACACATATAATTCACCCCTCCACTTT.

V is TRBV5-1 and J is TRBJ1-1, with 10 bases identical to TRBD1. Germline V lookup: CDR1 SGHRS, CDR2 YFSETQ. The CDR3 spans 15 residues. V trimming: 4 bases; J trimming: 3 bases; junction bases outside the gene matches: 6. The CDR3 coding sequence is TGCGCCAGCAGCCCCGGGACAGGGGCGGACACTGAAGCTTTCTTT. Residues: CASSPGTGADTEAFF.

The chain employs TRBV6-1 and TRBJ1-6; D might be TRBD1 (5 bases). Trimming took 5 bases from V and 2 from J, leaving 7 bases between them. The CDR3 is 14 amino acids. Germline lookup yields CDR1 MNHNS and CDR2 SASEGT. The CDR3 bases are TGTGCCAGCAGTTCAGGGCCCTATAATTCACCCCTCCACTTT. Its protein product is CASSSGPYNSPLHF.

V is TRBV7-2 and J is TRBJ2-7; 7 bases are shared with TRBD1. This CDR3 has 15 amino acids. Germline lookup yields CDR1 SGHTA and CDR2 FQGNSA. Trimming at V came to 4 bases and at J to 1 base, leaving 7 bases not matched to a gene. The CDR3 region is CASSWQRGPSYEQYF. In nucleotides, the CDR3 is TGTGCCAGCAGCTGGCAGAGGGGGCCATCCTACGAGCAGTACTTC.

The V and J genes are TRBV11-2 and TRBJ1-2; D might be TRBD1 (6 bases). Trimming shortened V by 0 bases and J by 8 bases, and 10 bases separated the two germline ends. There are 13 residues in the CDR3. The germline V gene encodes CDR1 SGHAT and CDR2 FQNNGV. CDR3 loop: CASSLDEGVGYTF. In DNA, the CDR3 is TGTGCCAGCAGCTTAGATGAGGGGGTCGGCTACACCTTC.

This clone was observed a single time. The chain recombines TRBV30 with TRBJ2-5; 14 bases are shared with TRBD2. This CDR3 has 16 residues. Germline CDR1 GTSNPN, CDR2 SVGIG (reference sequence). The V and J ends lost 3 bases and 5 bases, in that order; junction bases with no gene match: 8. CDR3 DNA sequence: TGTGCCTGGAGCGTCGGGACTAGCGGGAGTATGGAGACCCAGTACTTC. Amino acids: CAWSVGTSGSMETQYF.

A few counts support this clone. V and J are TRBV6-5 and TRBJ1-1; no firm D call. Looked up from germline, CDR1 is MNHEY and CDR2 is SVGAGI. V lost 7 bases and J 1 base, leaving 7 bases between the germline ends. The CDR3 runs to 12 residues. This CDR3 reads CASKTGNTEAFF. The CDR3 DNA reads as TGTGCCAGCAAAACCGGGAACACTGAAGCTTTCTTT.

The chain carries TRBV4-2 and TRBJ2-3, with 8 bases lining up with TRBD2. CDR1 and CDR2 from the germline V gene are LGHNA and YNFKEQ. The CDR3 runs 17 residues. After removal of 3 bases from V and 4 bases from J, the junction contained 12 bases not matched to a gene. CDR3 nucleotide sequence: TGTGCCAGCAGCCAGTCAGTTAGCGGGGTAGGGGCAGATACGCAGTATTTT. Translation gives CASSQSVSGVGADTQYF.